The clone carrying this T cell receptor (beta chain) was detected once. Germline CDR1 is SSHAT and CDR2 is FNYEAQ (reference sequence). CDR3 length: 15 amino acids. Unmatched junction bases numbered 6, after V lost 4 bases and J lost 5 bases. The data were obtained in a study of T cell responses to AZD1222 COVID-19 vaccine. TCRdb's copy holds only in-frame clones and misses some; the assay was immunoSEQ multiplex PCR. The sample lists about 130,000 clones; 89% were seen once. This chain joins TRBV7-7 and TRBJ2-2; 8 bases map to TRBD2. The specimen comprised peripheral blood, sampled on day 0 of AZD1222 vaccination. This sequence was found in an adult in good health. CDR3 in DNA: TGTGCCAGCAGCTCCGGGGGGGGCGGGACCGGGGAGCTGTTTTTT. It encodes CASSSGGGGTGELFF.